This T cell receptor beta chain derives from a study of CD8 T cells in Susac syndrome. RNA was extracted with the RNeasy kit, and a quantity of roughly 0.45 to 1 ug was reverse transcribed using random hexamers. It was immunoSEQ multiplex PCR that amplified TCR beta CDR3 across 54 Vbeta and 13 Jbeta. TCRdb itself ran the immunoSEQ multiplex PCR reads through MiXCR, one entry per CDR3 protein. The table lists about 100,000 distinct CDR3 sequences, 95% of them singletons. The patients with Susac syndrome satisfied recently defined diagnostic criteria for either definite or probable disease. Trimming removed 3 bases from V and 3 bases from J; junction bases left unmatched: 3. The CDR3 totals 14 residues. Per the germline V gene, CDR1 is MGHRA and CDR2 is YSYEKL.

The sequenced sample was CD8+ T cells from PBMCs. This chain connects TRBV4-1 to TRBJ2-7; 9 bases are shared with TRBD2. The sequence was collected from a human donor with Susac syndrome. CDR3 region: CASSHVTSGYEQYF. The DNA for the CDR3 is TGCGCCAGCAGCCATGTGACTAGCGGCTACGAGCAGTACTTC.